A single sample gave rise to the 20 T cell receptor beta chains below, sequenced in a study of beta chain features in type 1 diabetes. Study results and limitations: TCRB CDR3 length was moderately but significantly reduced in all four CD4+ subsets of Type 1 diabetes patients.

Their antigens remain unidentified. What was sequenced were expressed TCRB transcripts, since all of the isolated RNA had been reverse transcribed. The table came from immunoSEQ multiplex PCR; TCRdb's copy has only in-frame clones and leaves some out. The sample holds about 340,000 clones; roughly 14% are singletons and the top ten take roughly 0.015%. Input material: naive CD4+ T cells from blood. Every receptor here comes from a woman under 30 with type 1 diabetes.

The genes are TRBV11-2 and TRBJ2-5; TRBD1 agrees at 9 bases. With V trimmed by 5 bases and J by 1 base, 2 bases remained unmatched. Germline CDR1 reads SGHAT; CDR2 reads FQNNGV. The CDR3 is 14 amino acids. CDR3 sequence: CASSPDRGQETQYF. Written as DNA, the CDR3 is TGTGCCAGCAGCCCGGACAGGGGCCAAGAGACCCAGTACTTC.

The chain recombines TRBV27 with TRBJ2-2; no firm D call. Germline lookup yields CDR1 MNHEY and CDR2 SMNVEV (reference sequence). V was cut by 2 bases and J by 7 bases, with 8 bases left in between. The CDR3 is 13 amino acids. The CDR3 DNA is TGTGCCAGCAGTTTAGAATCGGTCGGGGAGCTGTTTTTT. Its translation is CASSLESVGELFF.

V is TRBV29-1 and J is TRBJ1-2; TRBD1 matches at 8 bases. Germline loops: CDR1 SQVTM, CDR2 ANQGSEA. The ends lost 3 bases at V and 2 bases at J; junction bases unmatched: 14. The CDR3 runs 17 residues. The CDR3 nucleotides are TGCAGCGTTGAGGTCTGGGCAGGGGGCGTTCAAAACTATGGCTACACCTTC. Encoded protein: CSVEVWAGGVQNYGYTF.

This clone came up a few times. This chain uses TRBV5-1 with TRBJ2-7; tentative D call: TRBD2 (5 bases). The CDR3 runs 15 residues. Germline CDR1 is SGHRS and CDR2 is YFSETQ. V was cut by 4 bases and J by 2 bases, with 16 bases left in between. The CDR3 nucleotides are TGCGCCAGCAGCCCGGTGCCGACTACCACCTACGAGCAGTACGTC. This codes for CASSPVPTTTYEQYV.

V is TRBV28 and J is TRBJ2-5; D unclear. This CDR3 region has 11 residues. Looked up from germline, CDR1 is MDHEN and CDR2 is SYDVKM. V was shortened by 6 bases and J by 2 bases, with 4 bases between the two germline ends. Written as DNA, the CDR3 is TGTGCCAGCAGCGGGCAAGAGACCCAGTACTTC. Protein: CASSGQETQYF.

In regard to this clone: At one of its ends the junction is not consistent with the germline gene, which may arise from a read error. The rearrangement uses TRBV14 and TRBJ1-1; no definite D call. Germline CDR1 SGHDN, CDR2 FVKESK. This CDR3 contains 14 residues. Here the CDR3 DNA reads TGTGCCAGCAGCCAAGCAGGAAAAGAGCTTTGGGGAGTCTTT. Translation: CASSQAGKELWGVF. The full variable domain, with the rest looked up from reference TRBV14 and TRBJ1-1, is EAGVTQFPSHSVIEKGQTVTLRCDPISGHDNLYWYRRVMGKEIKFLLHFVKESKQDESGMPNNRFLAERTGGTYSTLKVQPAELEDSGVYFCASSQAGKELWGVFGQGTRLTVV.

The chain links TRBV6-5 to TRBJ1-2; D might be TRBD1 (5 bases). This CDR3 comprises 13 residues. Germline values: CDR1 MNHEY, CDR2 SVGAGI. V dropped 1 base and J dropped 3 bases, with 6 bases sitting between them. Here the CDR3 DNA reads TGTGCCAGCAGTTACTTACAGGACTATGGCTACACCTTC. Translated, it gives CASSYLQDYGYTF.

The rearrangement joins TRBV30 to TRBJ1-2; D may be TRBD1 (6 bases). V was shortened by 0 bases and J by 6 bases, with 8 bases between the two germline ends. CDR1 GTSNPN and CDR2 SVGIG come from the germline V gene (reference sequence). CDR3 length equals 12 residues. The CDR3 reads CAWSVTGNGYTF. The CDR3 nucleotides are TGTGCCTGGAGTGTAACAGGGAATGGCTACACCTTC.

The sample holds a few counts of this clone. This rearrangement joins TRBV6-5 to TRBJ1-2; D unclear. Germline loops: CDR1 MNHEY, CDR2 SVGAGI. V was shortened by 4 bases and J by 4 bases, with 13 bases between the two germline ends. This CDR3 has 14 amino acids. The CDR3 sequence: CASSFGNPLYGYTF. CDR3 coding DNA: TGTGCCAGCAGTTTCGGGAACCCCCTCTATGGCTACACCTTC.

This clone was counted a few times. V usage is TRBV7-2 and J usage is TRBJ2-1; 8 nucleotides align to TRBD2. Trimming at V came to 1 base and at J to 6 bases, leaving 5 bases not matched to a gene. This CDR3 comprises 15 residues. Germline CDR1 reads SGHTA; CDR2 reads FQGNSA. DNA for the CDR3: TGTGCCAGCAGCTTAGGAGCGGGAGTTGTCAATGAGCAGTTCTTC. This encodes CASSLGAGVVNEQFF.

The chain is built from TRBV29-1 and TRBJ1-1, with TRBD1 matching over 7 bases. This CDR3 comprises 13 residues. V shed 7 bases and J 6 bases; nucleotides not matched to a gene: 11. Germline V lookup: CDR1 SQVTM, CDR2 ANQGSEA. The CDR3 loop is CSAYRGIGAEAFF. The CDR3 DNA reads as TGCAGCGCCTACAGGGGAATAGGCGCTGAAGCTTTCTTT.

The rearrangement links TRBV28 to TRBJ2-7, with TRBD2 as a possible D gene (6 bases). The CDR3 contains 14 residues. Germline CDR1 and CDR2: MDHEN and SYDVKM. Deletions cut 9 bases from V and 0 bases from J, with 15 bases between. Written as DNA, the CDR3 is TGTGCCAGTCGCGGGACGCTCGACTCCTACGAGCAGTACTTC. The encoded protein is CASRGTLDSYEQYF.

The chain uses TRBV28 and TRBJ2-1, with 11 bases fitting TRBD2. The CDR3 extends over 13 amino acids. The V gene's germline CDR1 is MDHEN and CDR2 SYDVKM. J was trimmed by 9 bases and V by 6 bases; bases with no gene match: 4. The CDR3 here is CASRTSGNIEQFF. The CDR3 DNA is TGTGCCAGCAGGACTAGCGGGAATATTGAGCAGTTCTTC.

This clone was picked up a small number of times. The V and J genes are TRBV5-6 and TRBJ2-1; 11 nucleotides line up with TRBD2. V was clipped by 2 bases and J by 4 bases; unmatched bases: 2. Germline V gives CDR1 SGHDT, CDR2 YYEEEE. CDR3 length: 15 amino acids. In DNA, the CDR3 is TGTGCCAGCAGCTTCAGACTAGCGGGATACAATGAGCAGTTCTTC. Encoded protein: CASSFRLAGYNEQFF.

There are a few counts of this clone. The V and J genes are TRBV6-6 and TRBJ2-7; perhaps TRBD2 as D (5 bases). The CDR3 runs to 12 residues. Trimming pared 2 bases from V and 7 bases from J, leaving 9 bases between. Germline CDR1 reads MNHNY; CDR2 reads SVGAGI (reference sequence). The CDR3 spells CASSYGEREQYV. The CDR3 nucleotides are TGTGCCAGCAGTTACGGCGAGCGGGAGCAGTACGTC.

The chain recombines TRBV5-1 with TRBJ2-7; no reliable D call. The germline V gene has CDR1 SGHRS and CDR2 YFSETQ. V lost 2 bases and J lost 4, with 10 bases in between. The CDR3 extends over 13 amino acids. The CDR3 DNA is TGCGCCAGCAGCTTCACCCGAGGTTACGAGCAGTACTTC. As protein: CASSFTRGYEQYF. Using reference TRBV5-1 and TRBJ2-7 for the parts outside the CDR3, the full variable domain is KAGVTQTPRYLIKTRGQQVTLSCSPISGHRSVSWYQQTPGQGLQFLFEYFSETQRNKGNFPGRFSGRQFSNSRSEMNVSTLELGDSALYLCASSFTRGYEQYFGPGTRLTVT.

In this sample, this clone turned up a few times. This sequence joins TRBV11-2 and TRBJ2-4; D possibly corresponds to TRBD1 (6 bases). V was pared by 1 base and J by 1 base, with 17 bases between. The CDR3 sequence is 18 residues long. Germline CDR1 is SGHAT and CDR2 is FQNNGV. In DNA, the CDR3 is TGTGCCAGCAGCTTAGCACGGACCCAGAGGGGGGCCAAAAACATTCAGTACTTC. Its translation: CASSLARTQRGAKNIQYF.

This clone was seen a handful of times. This chain connects TRBV11-2 to TRBJ2-3, with 7 bases matching TRBD1. Losses at the gene ends were 5 bases for V and 1 base for J; bases not matched to a gene: 12. Per germline, CDR1 SGHAT and CDR2 FQNNGV. This CDR3 has 17 residues. In nucleotides, the CDR3 is TGTGCCAGCAGCAGAACCCGACAGGGTAGGGGCACAGATACGCAGTATTTT. This sequence encodes CASSRTRQGRGTDTQYF.

The chain couples TRBV27 to TRBJ2-1; TRBD2 aligns across 8 bases. The V gene's germline CDR1 is MNHEY and CDR2 SMNVEV (reference sequence). V lost 4 bases to trimming and J lost 8 bases; unmatched junction nucleotides: 10. The CDR3 sequence is 15 residues long. This CDR3 reads CASSSPGLGIYEQFF. The DNA of the CDR3 is TGTGCCAGCAGTTCACCGGGACTAGGCATCTATGAGCAGTTCTTC.

This clone was found a few times. The chain carries TRBV19 and TRBJ2-3; 9 bases match TRBD2. CDR3 size: 14 residues. Germline V gene sequence: CDR1 LNHDA, CDR2 SQIVND (reference sequence). V was pared by 9 bases and J by 2 bases, with 6 bases of the junction left unmatched. The DNA for the CDR3 is TGTGCCAGCAGACCTAGCGGGGTCACAGATACGCAGTATTTT. Translation: CASRPSGVTDTQYF.